The rows below give T cell receptor beta chains drawn from one sample of a study of OX40 agonist ivuxolimab in advanced cancers. Sequencing used immunoSEQ multiplex PCR; TCRdb keeps in-frame clones, though not all of them. The table includes about 94,000 clones, more than 85% detected once. This specimen consisted of CD4+ or CD8+ T cells sorted from blood, obtained in a trial of the OX40 agonist ivuxolimab. The receptors come from an adult with an advanced solid tumor such as melanoma, head and neck, liver or kidney cancer. Both conserved end residues are part of each CDR3. D genes are given only for firm matches. Expanded clones get a size class; other rows say once, few or many, or leave the size out.

v_call,j_call,cdr3_length,d_call,clone_size,cdr3_nt,cdr3_aa
TRBV5-8,TRBJ1-2,14,.,.,TGTGCCAGCAGCTCGACCGACACGCTCTTCGGCTACACCTTC,CASSSTDTLFGYTF
TRBV9,TRBJ2-5,15,TRBD2,.,TGTGCCAGCAGCGGGAGCGGGGGGGCCGCGGAGACCCAGTACTTC,CASSGSGGAAETQYF
TRBV27,TRBJ2-3,15,TRBD2,.,TGTGCCAGCAGTCGAATGAGACTAGCGGGGGAAACGCAGTATTTT,CASSRMRLAGETQYF
TRBV6-1,TRBJ1-6,15,.,.,TGTGCCAGCAGGGACCGACAGGAATGGGATTCACCCCTCCACTTT,CASRDRQEWDSPLHF
TRBV6-5,TRBJ1-1,12,TRBD1,.,TGTGCCAGCAGTTTTGACAGGGACAGAACTTTCTTT,CASSFDRDRTFF
TRBV28,TRBJ2-5,16,TRBD2,.,TGTGCCAGCAGTTTTAGTCCTAGCGGGGGTGCGGGGACCCAGTACTTC,CASSFSPSGGAGTQYF
TRBV28,TRBJ2-1,17,.,.,TGTGCCAGCAGTTTTTCGACTCCCCCGAACCCCTACAATGAGCAGTTCTTC,CASSFSTPPNPYNEQFF
TRBV15,TRBJ2-1,12,.,once,TGTGCCACCAGCAGAGGGGGGAGGGAGCAGTTCTTC,CATSRGGREQFF
TRBV7-8,TRBJ2-7,12,.,.,TGTGCCAGCAGCCTGACTAGCTACGAGCAGTACTTC,CASSLTSYEQYF
TRBV5-4,TRBJ2-1,12,TRBD1,.,TGTGCCAGCAGCTTGGAAGGGACAGGGTCGGTCTTC,CASSLEGTGSVF
TRBV27,TRBJ2-5,12,.,once,TGTGCCAGCAACCCCCCTGACAAGACCCAGTACTTC,CASNPPDKTQYF
TRBV2,TRBJ1-5,16,TRBD1,.,TGTGCCAGCACCGACCCGAAAGACAGGGGCGGACAGCCCCAGCATTTT,CASTDPKDRGGQPQHF
TRBV28,TRBJ1-2,15,.,.,TGTGCCAGCAGTCCCTCCGCGGTGGCCTCCTATGGCTACACCTTC,CASSPSAVASYGYTF
TRBV30,TRBJ2-1,12,.,.,TGTGCCTGGAGTGTACTAGGGTATGAGCAGTTCTTC,CAWSVLGYEQFF
TRBV6-5,TRBJ1-5,14,.,.,TGTGCCAGCAGCGCTCCGGGACACCATCAGCCCCAGCATTTT,CASSAPGHHQPQHF
TRBV19,TRBJ1-1,11,.,.,TGTGCCAGTACCCATGGGGGTGCAGCTTTCTTT,CASTHGGAAFF
TRBV28,TRBJ2-3,18,.,.,TGTGCCAGCGGACCCCCAACACACCGCGGGCCTAGCACAGATACGCAGTATTTT,CASGPPTHRGPSTDTQYF
TRBV5-1,TRBJ1-1,15,.,.,TGCGCCAGCAGCTTGGTGGGAGGGGCGAGGACTGAAGCTTTCTTT,CASSLVGGARTEAFF
TRBV10-1,TRBJ1-2,16,.,.,TGCGCCAGCAGTGGGGAGGACAGAAATATTAACTATGGCTACACCTTC,CASSGEDRNINYGYTF
TRBV6-1,TRBJ1-1,14,.,.,TGTGCCAGCAGTGAGTGGAGGGCGCGGACTGAAGCTTTCTTT,CASSEWRARTEAFF
TRBV13,TRBJ2-7,15,.,.,TGTGCCAGCAGCTTAGGTCCAGGGAGCTCCTACGAGCAGTACTTC,CASSLGPGSSYEQYF
TRBV15,TRBJ2-5,19,.,.,TGTGCCACCGCTGTTCCCCCCTCTGTCTCGACGGACTCCTGGGGGGAGCAGTACTTC,CATAVPPSVSTDSWGEQYF
TRBV6-1,TRBJ1-1,16,.,.,TGTGCCAGCAGTGAAGGAAAGACGGCCGTGGACACTGAAGCTTTCTTT,CASSEGKTAVDTEAFF
TRBV29-1,TRBJ1-2,15,.,.,TGCAGCGTTGAGGGGGGGTCAAGTTCGGACTATGGCTACACCTTC,CSVEGGSSSDYGYTF
TRBV9,TRBJ2-7,14,.,.,TGTGCCAGCAGCGCAGAGGGGATTTCCTACGAGCAGTACTTC,CASSAEGISYEQYF
TRBV10-2,TRBJ1-2,13,.,.,TGCGCCAGCAGCCCCGGGGCCTACTATGGCTACACCTTC,CASSPGAYYGYTF
TRBV27,TRBJ1-5,15,.,once,TGTGCCAGCAGCGTCTCGACAGGCAGCAATCAGCCCCAGCATTTT,CASSVSTGSNQPQHF
TRBV9,TRBJ2-3,15,.,.,TGTGCCAGCAGCGTAGAGGGAGCGAGCACAGATACGCAGTATTTT,CASSVEGASTDTQYF
TRBV27,TRBJ1-1,14,TRBD1,.,TGTGCCAGCAGTTTTCGACAGGGAGGGGGAGAAGCTTTCTTT,CASSFRQGGGEAFF
TRBV9,TRBJ1-1,16,.,.,TGTGCCAGCAGCGTGGGAGCGGGACTCTTGAACACTGAAGCTTTCTTT,CASSVGAGLLNTEAFF
TRBV7-8,TRBJ1-5,15,.,.,TGTGCCAGCAGCTTAGTTGCGGTTAACAATCAGCCCCAGCATTTT,CASSLVAVNNQPQHF
TRBV10-2,TRBJ2-1,13,.,.,TGCGCCAGCAGTGAAAGGTCACGGGATGAGCAGTTCTTC,CASSERSRDEQFF
TRBV30,TRBJ2-1,15,.,.,TGTGCCTGGAGTTTCCAGACAGCCTCCTACAATGAGCAGTTCTTC,CAWSFQTASYNEQFF
TRBV10-1,TRBJ2-1,17,TRBD2,once,TGCGCCAGCAGTGAAAGTCGTCGGGGACTAGCGTTCAATGAGCAGTTCTTC,CASSESRRGLAFNEQFF
TRBV19,TRBJ1-5,15,.,.,TGTGCCAGTAGTATGTCTCCTTATAGCAATCAGCCCCAGCATTTT,CASSMSPYSNQPQHF
TRBV18,TRBJ1-4,17,.,.,TGTGCCAGCTCACCACCGATAAAGGGGATGCCTAATGAAAAACTGTTTTTT,CASSPPIKGMPNEKLFF
TRBV6-4,TRBJ2-5,17,.,.,TGTGCCAGCAGTGACCTGGCGGCGCGAACCCAAAAAGAGACCCAGTACTTC,CASSDLAARTQKETQYF
TRBV4-1,TRBJ2-3,13,.,.,TGCGCCAGCAGCCAGGGAAGCACAGATACGCAGTATTTT,CASSQGSTDTQYF
TRBV27,TRBJ1-1,12,.,.,TGTGCCAGCAGCGGGGGGGGTTCTGAAGCTTTCTTT,CASSGGGSEAFF
TRBV13,TRBJ2-3,17,TRBD1,.,TGTGCCAGCAGCTTTGGACAGGGGATCTCATTTTCGGATACGCAGTATTTT,CASSFGQGISFSDTQYF
TRBV11-2,TRBJ2-7,14,TRBD1,once,TGTGCCAGCAGTGAATGGACAGGGAGCTACGAGCAGTACTTC,CASSEWTGSYEQYF
TRBV6-1,TRBJ1-1,16,TRBD1,once,TGTGCCAGCAGTGACAGGGGGCTTGAAGTTCTTTCTGAAGCTTTCTTT,CASSDRGLEVLSEAFF
TRBV6-1,TRBJ2-2,13,.,.,TGTGCCAGTTCCAGGAGTGGCACCGGGGAGCTGTTTTTT,CASSRSGTGELFF
TRBV7-2,TRBJ2-1,14,.,.,TGTGCCAGCAGCCGGGGTATCTCCTACAATGAGCAGTTCTTC,CASSRGISYNEQFF
TRBV7-9,TRBJ2-5,13,.,.,TGTGCCAGCAGCTTAGTCGAGCAAGAGACCCAGTACTTC,CASSLVEQETQYF
TRBV19,TRBJ1-5,12,.,.,TGTGCCAGTAGTATAGGAGATCAGCCCCAGCATTTT,CASSIGDQPQHF
TRBV13,TRBJ2-2,15,TRBD1,.,TGTGCCAGCAGCTGGGGGACAGCTAACACCGGGGAGCTGTTTTTT,CASSWGTANTGELFF
TRBV7-3,TRBJ2-5,19,TRBD1,.,TGTGCCAGCACCTACGCCTCCTCCGGGACAGGGGCGTACCAAGAGACCCAGTACTTC,CASTYASSGTGAYQETQYF
TRBV5-6,TRBJ2-5,14,.,.,TGTGCCAGCAGCTCGACAGGTTACCAAGAGACCCAGTACTTC,CASSSTGYQETQYF
TRBV7-8,TRBJ2-1,14,.,.,TGTGCCAGCAGCTTAGGATTAGGCGACATCTTGTATTTCTTC,CASSLGLGDILYFF
TRBV27,TRBJ2-7,14,.,.,TGTGCCAGCAGTTCCTGGACGGAAACCTACGAGCAGTACTTC,CASSSWTETYEQYF